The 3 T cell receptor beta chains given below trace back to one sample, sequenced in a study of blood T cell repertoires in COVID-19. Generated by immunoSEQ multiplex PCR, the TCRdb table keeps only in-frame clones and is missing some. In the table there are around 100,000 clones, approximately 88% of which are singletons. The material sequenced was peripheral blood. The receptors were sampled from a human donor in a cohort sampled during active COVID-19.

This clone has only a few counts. The CDR3 DNA reads TGTGCCAGCTCACTCGACAGGGCCTCCTATAACTATGGCTACACCTTC. Amino acid sequence: CASSLDRASYNYGYTF. V and J are TRBV18 and TRBJ1-2; TRBD1 aligns across 7 bases. The CDR3 runs 16 residues. The germline V gene encodes CDR1 KGHSH and CDR2 LQKENI. Trimming removed 4 bases from V and 1 base from J; junction bases left unmatched: 9.

The CDR3 sequence: CASSVDRDGQPQHF. The DNA of the CDR3 is TGTGCCAGCAGTGTAGACAGGGACGGGCAGCCCCAGCATTTT. The chain is built from TRBV2 and TRBJ1-5, with 7 nucleotides matching TRBD1. This CDR3 has 14 amino acids. V shed 4 bases and J 7 bases; nucleotides not matched to a gene: 7. CDR1 and CDR2 (germline): SNHLY, FYNNEI.

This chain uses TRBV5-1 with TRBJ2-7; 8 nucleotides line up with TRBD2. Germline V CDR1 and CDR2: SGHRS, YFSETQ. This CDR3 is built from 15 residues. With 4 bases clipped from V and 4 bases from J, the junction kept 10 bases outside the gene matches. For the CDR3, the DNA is TGCGCCAGCAGCCCTACTACTAGCGGACGATACGAGCAGTACTTC. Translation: CASSPTTSGRYEQYF.